This T cell receptor (beta chain) was documented in a study of CD8 T cells in Susac syndrome (dated by TCRdb to between 2018 and 2020). Describing the broader study: Of the Susac syndrome patients who were sequenced, five or six had clinically active disease and roughly eight were in clinical remission. At the time of blood withdrawal, Susac syndrome patients were either therapy-naive, taking corticosteroids (with some also receiving IVIg), or on IVIg alone. Repertoire sequencing was used to test whether CD8+ T cell activation and differentiation in Susac syndrome was antigen driven.

RNA was extracted using the RNeasy kit, and roughly 0.5 to 1 ug of the RNA was reverse transcribed with random hexamers. TCR beta CDR3 regions were amplified with the immunoSEQ multiplex PCR assay covering 54 Vbeta and 13 Jbeta segments. PCR amplification bias was corrected by using a synthetic template baseline for primer optimization and computational correction. On the study's bioinformatics: Reads were annotated to V, D and J genes according to IMGT and were analyzed with immunoSEQ Analyzer, with only productive sequences retained. To calculate clonality, Shannon entropy was normalized by log2 of the number of productive unique sequences and then subtracted from one. For each patient and control, public and private clones were evaluated within the 100 most prevalent clones. A clone was defined as Susac-specific if it was absent from the healthy and MS cohorts, from over 1,000 published viral clones and from other ImmuneACCESS disease sequences. The raw public data were reprocessed by TCRdb itself: fastp quality trimming at Q25, MiXCR clonotype calling, in-frame beta chains only. Duplicate CDR3 protein sequences are folded into a single record with the most common DNA and genes. The V and J calls follow TCRdb's processing rather than the paper's. Present in this sample are tens of thousands of distinct CDR3 sequences, roughly 91% of which were seen just once. More than 0.5% of the sample lies in the top ten.

Peripheral blood CD8+ and CD4+ T cells from healthy donors, Susac syndrome patients and multiple sclerosis patients were profiled by high-throughput TCR beta sequencing. Recently defined diagnostic criteria for definite or probable disease were met by the Susac syndrome patients. Bulk CD8+ and CD4+ T cells were purified magnetically by negative isolation, whereas CD8+ TEMRA cells were enriched by FACS. Blood was drawn into EDTA tubes, processed within 24 hours, and PBMCs were isolated by density gradient centrifugation. PBMCs intended for TCR sequencing were cryopreserved in liquid nitrogen and thawed later in a water bath at 37 degrees C. The sorted or isolated CD4+, CD8+ and CD8+ TEMRA cells had a purity of 90% or higher. Overall study results and their limits: The CD4+ T cell repertoire of patients with Susac syndrome showed no detectable clonal expansion. The number of individuals in the TCR sequencing and HLA analysis was acknowledged as relatively small.

The germline ends are 10 bases apart after V is trimmed by 3 bases and J by 11 bases. CDR1 and CDR2 are drawn from the germline V gene: LGHNT, FRNRAP. The CDR3 contains 12 residues, cysteine and phenylalanine counted. Of the read, only the CDR3 DNA is kept; its 36 bases are in frame from base 1. Remarks on this clonotype: This clone's antigen is unknown. Nothing much larger sits one base from this clone, and base qualities are not available.

This receptor chain uses TRBV12-5 and TRBJ2-2; TRBD2 is perhaps the D gene, given 6 matching bases. The sequencing sample was made of CD4+ T cells from PBMCs. The TCR was taken from a human donor with Susac syndrome. The DNA reads as follows: TGTGCTAGTGGTTTACTGGGGGGAGAGCTGTTTTTT. It specifies CASGLLGGELFF.